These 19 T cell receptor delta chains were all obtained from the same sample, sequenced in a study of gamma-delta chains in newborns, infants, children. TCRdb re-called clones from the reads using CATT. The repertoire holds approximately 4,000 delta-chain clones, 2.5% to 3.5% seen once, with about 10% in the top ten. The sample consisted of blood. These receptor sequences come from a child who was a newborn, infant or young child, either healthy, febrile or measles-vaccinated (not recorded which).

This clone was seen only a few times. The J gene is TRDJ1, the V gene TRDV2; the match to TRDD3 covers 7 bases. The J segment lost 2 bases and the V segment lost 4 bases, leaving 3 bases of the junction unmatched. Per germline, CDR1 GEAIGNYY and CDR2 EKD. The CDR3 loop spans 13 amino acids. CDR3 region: CACDTGDTDKLIF. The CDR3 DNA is TGTGCCTGTGATACTGGGGATACCGATAAACTCATCTTT.

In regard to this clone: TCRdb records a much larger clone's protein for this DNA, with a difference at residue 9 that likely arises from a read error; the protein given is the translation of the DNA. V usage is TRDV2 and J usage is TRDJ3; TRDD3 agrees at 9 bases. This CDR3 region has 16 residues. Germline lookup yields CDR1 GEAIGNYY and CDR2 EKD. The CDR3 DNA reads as TGTGCCTGTGACGGGGGATACTCCCGGGACACCCGACAGATGTTTTTC. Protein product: CACDGGYSRDTRQMFF.

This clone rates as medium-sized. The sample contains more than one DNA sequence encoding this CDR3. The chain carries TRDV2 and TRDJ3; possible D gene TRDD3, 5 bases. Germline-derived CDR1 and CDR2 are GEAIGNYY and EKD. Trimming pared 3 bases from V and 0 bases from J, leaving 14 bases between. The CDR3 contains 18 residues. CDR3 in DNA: TGTGCCTGTGACCGGCTGGGCCCTAGCTCCTGGGACACCCGACAGATGTTTTTC. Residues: CACDRLGPSSWDTRQMFF.

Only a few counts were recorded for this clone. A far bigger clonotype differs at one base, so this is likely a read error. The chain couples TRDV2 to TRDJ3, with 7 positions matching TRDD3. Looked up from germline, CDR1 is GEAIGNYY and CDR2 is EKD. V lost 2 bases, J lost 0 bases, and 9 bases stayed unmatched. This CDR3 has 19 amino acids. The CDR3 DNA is TGTGCCTGTGACATACTGGAGGATACGAGCTCCTGGGACACCCGACAGATGTTTTTC. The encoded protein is CACDILEDTSSWDTRQMFF.

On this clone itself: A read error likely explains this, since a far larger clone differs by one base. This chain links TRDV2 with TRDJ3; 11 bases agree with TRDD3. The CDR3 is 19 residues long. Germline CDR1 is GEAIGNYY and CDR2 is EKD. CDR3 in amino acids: CACDTVGDTRSWDTQQMFF. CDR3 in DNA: TGTGCCTGTGACACCGTGGGGGATACGCGCTCCTGGGACACCCAACAGATGTTTTTC.

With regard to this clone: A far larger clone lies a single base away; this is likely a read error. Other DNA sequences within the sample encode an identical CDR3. The DNA of the CDR3 is TGTGCCTGCGACCCACTGGGGGATACAGCACAACTCTTCTTT. It is translated as CACDPLGDTAQLFF. V is TRDV2 and J is TRDJ2; TRDD3 matches 10 bases. Germline CDR1 and CDR2: GEAIGNYY and EKD. Trimming cost V 7 bases and J 5 bases; bases outside gene matches: 6. This CDR3 spans 14 amino acids.

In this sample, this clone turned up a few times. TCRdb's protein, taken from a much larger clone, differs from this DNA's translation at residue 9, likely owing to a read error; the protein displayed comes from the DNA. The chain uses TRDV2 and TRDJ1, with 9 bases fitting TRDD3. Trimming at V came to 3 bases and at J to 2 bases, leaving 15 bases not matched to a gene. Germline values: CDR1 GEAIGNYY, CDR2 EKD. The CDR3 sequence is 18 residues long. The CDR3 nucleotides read TGTGCCTGTGACGCTCTACTGGGGGAAACGCTGGGGACCGATAAACTCATCTTT. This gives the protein CACDALLGETLGTDKLIF.

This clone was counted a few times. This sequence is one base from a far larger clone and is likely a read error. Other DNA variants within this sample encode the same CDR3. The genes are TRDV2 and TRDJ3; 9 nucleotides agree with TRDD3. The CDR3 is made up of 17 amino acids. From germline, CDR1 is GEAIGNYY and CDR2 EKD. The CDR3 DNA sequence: TGTGCTTGTGACAGTACTGGGGGATCCTGGGACACCCGACAGATGTTTTTC. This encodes CACDSTGGSWDTRQMFF.

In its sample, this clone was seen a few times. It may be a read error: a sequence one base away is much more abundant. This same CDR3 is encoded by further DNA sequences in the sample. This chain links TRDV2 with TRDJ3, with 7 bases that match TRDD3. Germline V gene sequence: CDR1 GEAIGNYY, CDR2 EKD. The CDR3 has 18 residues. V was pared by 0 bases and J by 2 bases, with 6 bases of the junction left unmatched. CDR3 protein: CACDTAYWGTWDTRQMFF. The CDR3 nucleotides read TGTGCCTGTGACACCGCGTACTGGGGAACCTGGGACACCCGACAGATGTTTTTC.

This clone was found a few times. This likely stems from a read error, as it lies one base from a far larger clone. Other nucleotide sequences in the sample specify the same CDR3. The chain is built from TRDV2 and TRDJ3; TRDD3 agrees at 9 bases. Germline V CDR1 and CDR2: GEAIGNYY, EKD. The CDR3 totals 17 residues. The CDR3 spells CACDTVGDTWDTRQMFF. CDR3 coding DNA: TGCGCCTGTGACACCGTGGGGGATACCTGGGACACCCGACAGATGTTTTTC.

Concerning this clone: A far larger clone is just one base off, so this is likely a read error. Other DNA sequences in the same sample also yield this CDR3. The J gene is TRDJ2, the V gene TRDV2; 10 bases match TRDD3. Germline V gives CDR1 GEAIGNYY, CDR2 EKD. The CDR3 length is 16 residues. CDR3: CACDTVGDTLTAQLFF. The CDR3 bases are TGTGCCTGTGACACCGTGGGGGATACTTTGACAGCACAACTCTTTTTT.

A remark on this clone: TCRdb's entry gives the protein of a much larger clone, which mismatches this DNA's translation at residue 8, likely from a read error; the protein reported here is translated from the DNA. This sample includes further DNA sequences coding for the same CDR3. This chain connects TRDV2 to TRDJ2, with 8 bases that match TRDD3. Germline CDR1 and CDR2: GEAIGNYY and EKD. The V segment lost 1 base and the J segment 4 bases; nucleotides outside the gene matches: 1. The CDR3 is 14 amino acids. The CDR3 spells CACDTGGSTAQLFF. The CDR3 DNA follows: TGTGCCTGTGACACTGGGGGATCGACAGCACAACTCTTCTTT.

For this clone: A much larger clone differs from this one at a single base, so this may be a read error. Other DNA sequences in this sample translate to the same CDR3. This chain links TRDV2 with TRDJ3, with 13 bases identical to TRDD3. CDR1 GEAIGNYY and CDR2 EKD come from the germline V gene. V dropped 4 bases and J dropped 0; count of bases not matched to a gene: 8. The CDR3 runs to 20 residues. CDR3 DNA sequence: TGTGCCTGTGATACTTACTGGGGGATACGGACCTCCTGGGACACCCGACAGATGTTTTTC. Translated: CACDTYWGIRTSWDTRQMFF.

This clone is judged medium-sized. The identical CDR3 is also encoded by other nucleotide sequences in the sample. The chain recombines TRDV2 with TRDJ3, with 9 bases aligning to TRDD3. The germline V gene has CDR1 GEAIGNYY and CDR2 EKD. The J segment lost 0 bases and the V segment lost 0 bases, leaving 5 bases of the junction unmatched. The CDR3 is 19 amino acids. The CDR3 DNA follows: TGTGCCTGTGACACCTTGTACTGGGGGAGCTCCTGGGACACCCGACAGATGTTTTTC. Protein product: CACDTLYWGSSWDTRQMFF.

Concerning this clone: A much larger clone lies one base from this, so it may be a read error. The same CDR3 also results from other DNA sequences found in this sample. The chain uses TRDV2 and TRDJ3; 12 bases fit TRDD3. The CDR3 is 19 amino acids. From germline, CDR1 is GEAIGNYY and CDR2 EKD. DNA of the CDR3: TGTGCCTGTGACTTCTTACTGGGGGATACCTCCTGGGATACCCGACAGATGTTTTTC. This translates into CACDFLLGDTSWDTRQMFF.

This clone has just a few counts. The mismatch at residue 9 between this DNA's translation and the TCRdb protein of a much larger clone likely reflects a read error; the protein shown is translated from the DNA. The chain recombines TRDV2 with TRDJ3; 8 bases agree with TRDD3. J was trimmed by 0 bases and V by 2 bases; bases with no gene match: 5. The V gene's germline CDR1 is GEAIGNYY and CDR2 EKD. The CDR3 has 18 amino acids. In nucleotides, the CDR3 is TGTGCCTGTGACATGCTGGGGGAGGGCTCCTGGGACACCCGACAGATGTTTTTC. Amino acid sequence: CACDMLGEGSWDTRQMFF.

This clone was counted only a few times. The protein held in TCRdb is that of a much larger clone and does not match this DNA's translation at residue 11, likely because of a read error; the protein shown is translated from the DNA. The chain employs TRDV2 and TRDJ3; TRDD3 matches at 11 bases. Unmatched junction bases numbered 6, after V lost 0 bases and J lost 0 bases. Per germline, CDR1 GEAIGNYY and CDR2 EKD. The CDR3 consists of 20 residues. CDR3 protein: CACDTGWGIRGSWDTRQMFF. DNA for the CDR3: TGTGCCTGTGACACCGGTTGGGGGATACGAGGCTCCTGGGACACCCGACAGATGTTTTTC.

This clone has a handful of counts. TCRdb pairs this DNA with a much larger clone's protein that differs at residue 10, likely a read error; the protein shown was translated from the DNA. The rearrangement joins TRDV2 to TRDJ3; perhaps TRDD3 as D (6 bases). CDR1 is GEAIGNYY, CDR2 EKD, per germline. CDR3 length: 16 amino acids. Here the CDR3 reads CACDILGSWETRQMFF. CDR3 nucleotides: TGTGCCTGTGACATACTGGGCTCCTGGGAAACCCGACAGATGTTTTTC.

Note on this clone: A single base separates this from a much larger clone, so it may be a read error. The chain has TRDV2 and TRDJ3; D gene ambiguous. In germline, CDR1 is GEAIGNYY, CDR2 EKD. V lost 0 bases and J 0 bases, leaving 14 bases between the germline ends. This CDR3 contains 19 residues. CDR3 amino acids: CACDTGGSVPSWDTRQMFF. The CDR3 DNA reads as TGTGCCTGTGACACCGGAGGATCCGTTCCCTCCTGGGACACCCGACAGATGTTTTTC.